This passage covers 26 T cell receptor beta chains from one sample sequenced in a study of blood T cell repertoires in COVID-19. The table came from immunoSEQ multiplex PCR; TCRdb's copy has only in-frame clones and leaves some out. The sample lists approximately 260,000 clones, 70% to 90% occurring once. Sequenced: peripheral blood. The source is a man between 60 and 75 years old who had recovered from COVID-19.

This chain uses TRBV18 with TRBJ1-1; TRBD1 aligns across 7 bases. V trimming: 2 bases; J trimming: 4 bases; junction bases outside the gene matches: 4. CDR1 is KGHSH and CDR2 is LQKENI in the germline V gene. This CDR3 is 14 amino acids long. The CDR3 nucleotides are TGTGCCAGCTCACCAGACAGGGTGGGCACTGAAGCTTTCTTT. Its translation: CASSPDRVGTEAFF.

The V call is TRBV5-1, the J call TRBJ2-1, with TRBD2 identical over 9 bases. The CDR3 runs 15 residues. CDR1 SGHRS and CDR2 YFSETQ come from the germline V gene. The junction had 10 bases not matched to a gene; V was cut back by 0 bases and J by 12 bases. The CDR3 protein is CASSLDAGGPVGQFF. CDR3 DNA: TGCGCCAGCAGCTTGGATGCGGGGGGGCCAGTAGGGCAGTTCTTC.

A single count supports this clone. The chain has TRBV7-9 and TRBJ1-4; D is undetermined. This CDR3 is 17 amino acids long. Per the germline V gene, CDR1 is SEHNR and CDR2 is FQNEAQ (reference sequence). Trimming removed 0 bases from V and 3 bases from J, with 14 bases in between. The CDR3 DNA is TGTGCCAGCAGCTTAGCCCCTTGGGCAGCATCTAATGAAAAACTGTTTTTT. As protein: CASSLAPWAASNEKLFF.

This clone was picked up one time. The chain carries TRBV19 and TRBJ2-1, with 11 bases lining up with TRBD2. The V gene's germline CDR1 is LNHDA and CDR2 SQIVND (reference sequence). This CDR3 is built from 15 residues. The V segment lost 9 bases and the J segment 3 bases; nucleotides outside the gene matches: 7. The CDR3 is CASTGTSGVYNEQFF. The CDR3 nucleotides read TGTGCCAGCACCGGGACTAGCGGTGTCTACAATGAGCAGTTCTTC. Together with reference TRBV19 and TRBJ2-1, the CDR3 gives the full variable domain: DGGITQSPKYLFRKEGQNVTLSCEQNLNHDAMYWYRQDPGQGLRLIYYSQIVNDFQKGDIAEGYSVSREKKESFPLTVTSAQKNPTAFYLCASTGTSGVYNEQFFGPGTRLTVL.

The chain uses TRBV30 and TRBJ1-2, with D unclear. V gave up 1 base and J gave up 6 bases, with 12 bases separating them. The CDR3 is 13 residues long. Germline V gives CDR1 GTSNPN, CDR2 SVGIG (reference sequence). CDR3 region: CAWSASKRHGYTF. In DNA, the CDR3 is TGTGCCTGGAGTGCATCAAAGCGGCATGGCTACACCTTC.

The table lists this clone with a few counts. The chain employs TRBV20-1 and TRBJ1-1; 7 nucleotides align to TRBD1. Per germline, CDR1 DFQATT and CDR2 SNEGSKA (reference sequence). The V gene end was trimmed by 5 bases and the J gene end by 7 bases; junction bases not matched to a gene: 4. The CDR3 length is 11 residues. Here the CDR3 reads CSALGQVEAFF. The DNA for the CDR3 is TGCAGTGCTCTTGGACAGGTTGAAGCTTTCTTT.

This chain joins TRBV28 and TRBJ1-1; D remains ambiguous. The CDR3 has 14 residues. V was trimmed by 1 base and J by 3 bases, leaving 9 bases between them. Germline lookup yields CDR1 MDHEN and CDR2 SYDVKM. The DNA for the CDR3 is TGTGCCAGCAGTTTATCCGGGATCGACACTGAAGCTTTCTTT. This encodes CASSLSGIDTEAFF.

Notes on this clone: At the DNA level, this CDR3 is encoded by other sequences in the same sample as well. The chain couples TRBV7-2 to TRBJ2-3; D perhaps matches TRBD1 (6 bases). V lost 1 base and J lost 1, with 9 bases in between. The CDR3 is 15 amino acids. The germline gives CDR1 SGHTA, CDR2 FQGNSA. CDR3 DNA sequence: TGTGCCAGCAGCTTAGGAGCAGGGGGCACAGATACGCAGTATTTT. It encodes CASSLGAGGTDTQYF.

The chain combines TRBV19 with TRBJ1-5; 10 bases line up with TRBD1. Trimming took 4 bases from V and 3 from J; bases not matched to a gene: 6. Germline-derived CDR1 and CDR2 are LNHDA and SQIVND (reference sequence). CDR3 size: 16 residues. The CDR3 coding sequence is TGTGCCAGTAGTACCGGACAGGGGGGGGTCAATCAGCCCCAGCATTTT. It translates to CASSTGQGGVNQPQHF.

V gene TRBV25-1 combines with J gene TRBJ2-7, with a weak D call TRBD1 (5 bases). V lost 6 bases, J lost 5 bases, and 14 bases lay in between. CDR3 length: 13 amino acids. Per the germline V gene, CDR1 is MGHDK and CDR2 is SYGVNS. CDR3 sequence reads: CASRQGGLDEQYF. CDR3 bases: TGTGCCAGCAGGCAGGGTGGTCTCGACGAGCAGTACTTC.

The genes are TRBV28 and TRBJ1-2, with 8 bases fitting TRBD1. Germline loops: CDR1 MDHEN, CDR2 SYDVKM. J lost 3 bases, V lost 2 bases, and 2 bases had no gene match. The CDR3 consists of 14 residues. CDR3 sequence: CASSLVGQDYGYTF. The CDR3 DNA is TGTGCCAGCAGTTTAGTGGGACAGGACTATGGCTACACCTTC.

CDR3 protein: CASSLEGGTDTQYF. The DNA of the CDR3 is TGTGCCAGCAGCTTAGAGGGGGGTACAGATACGCAGTATTTT. This chain joins TRBV11-2 and TRBJ2-3, with a weak D call TRBD2 (6 bases). The V end was cut by 0 bases, the J end by 3 bases, with 7 bases between. The CDR3 has 14 residues. CDR1 is SGHAT and CDR2 is FQNNGV in the germline V gene.

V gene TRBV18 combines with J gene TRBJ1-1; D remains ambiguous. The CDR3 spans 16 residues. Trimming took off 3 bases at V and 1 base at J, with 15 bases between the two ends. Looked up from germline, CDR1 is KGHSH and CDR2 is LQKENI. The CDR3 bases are TGTGCCAGCTCACCGCTTAATCCCCGGGGGAACACTGAAGCTTTCTTT. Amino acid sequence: CASSPLNPRGNTEAFF.

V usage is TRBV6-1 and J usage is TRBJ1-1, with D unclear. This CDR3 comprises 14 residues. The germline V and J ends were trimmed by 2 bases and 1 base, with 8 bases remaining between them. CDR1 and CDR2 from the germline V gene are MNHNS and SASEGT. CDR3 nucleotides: TGTGCCAGCAGTGAATTGAGGGCGAACACTGAAGCTTTCTTT. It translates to CASSELRANTEAFF.

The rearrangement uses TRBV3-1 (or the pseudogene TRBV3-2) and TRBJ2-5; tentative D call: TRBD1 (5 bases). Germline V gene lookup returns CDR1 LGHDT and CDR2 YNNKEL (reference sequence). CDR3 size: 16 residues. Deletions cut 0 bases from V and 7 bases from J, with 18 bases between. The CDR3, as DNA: TGTGCCAGCAGCCAAGATGTAGGGGTTGGATTTGGGACCCAGTACTTC. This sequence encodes CASSQDVGVGFGTQYF.

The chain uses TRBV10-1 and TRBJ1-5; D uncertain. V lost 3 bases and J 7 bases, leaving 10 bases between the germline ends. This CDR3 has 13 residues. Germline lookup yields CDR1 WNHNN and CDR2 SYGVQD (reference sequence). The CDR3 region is CASSEASHQPQHF. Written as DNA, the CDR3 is TGCGCCAGCAGTGAAGCAAGTCACCAGCCCCAGCATTTT.

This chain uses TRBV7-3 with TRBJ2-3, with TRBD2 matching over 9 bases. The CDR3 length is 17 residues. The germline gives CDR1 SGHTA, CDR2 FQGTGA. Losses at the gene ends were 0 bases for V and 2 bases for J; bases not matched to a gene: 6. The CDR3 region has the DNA TGTGCCAGCAGCTTAACGGGCCTAGCGGGGTCCACAGATACGCAGTATTTT. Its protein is CASSLTGLAGSTDTQYF.

CDR3 sequence: CASSIGGGYTEAFF. The CDR3 bases are TGTGCCAGTAGTATTGGGGGGGGCTACACTGAAGCTTTCTTT. The chain joins TRBV19 to TRBJ1-1; TRBD1 is a possible D gene (6 bases). There are 14 residues in the CDR3. Between the trimmed V and J ends, which lost 3 bases and 3 bases, there was a span of 11 bases. Germline V CDR1 and CDR2: LNHDA, SQIVND (reference sequence). Full variable domain (remainder filled in from reference TRBV19 and TRBJ1-1): DGGITQSPKYLFRKEGQNVTLSCEQNLNHDAMYWYRQDPGQGLRLIYYSQIVNDFQKGDIAEGYSVSREKKESFPLTVTSAQKNPTAFYLCASSIGGGYTEAFFGQGTRLTVV.

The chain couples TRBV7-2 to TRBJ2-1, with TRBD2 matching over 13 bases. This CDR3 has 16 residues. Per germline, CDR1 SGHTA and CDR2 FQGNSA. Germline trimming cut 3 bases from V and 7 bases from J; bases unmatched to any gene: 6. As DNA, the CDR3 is TGTGCCAGCAGCTTCCGACTAGCGGGGGGTAGGAATGAGCAGTTCTTC. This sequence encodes CASSFRLAGGRNEQFF.

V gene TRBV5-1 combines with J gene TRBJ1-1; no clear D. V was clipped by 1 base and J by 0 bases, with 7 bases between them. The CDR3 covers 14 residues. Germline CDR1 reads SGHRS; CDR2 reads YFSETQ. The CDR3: CASSLTTVNTEAFF. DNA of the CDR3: TGCGCCAGCAGCTTGACTACGGTGAACACTGAAGCTTTCTTT.

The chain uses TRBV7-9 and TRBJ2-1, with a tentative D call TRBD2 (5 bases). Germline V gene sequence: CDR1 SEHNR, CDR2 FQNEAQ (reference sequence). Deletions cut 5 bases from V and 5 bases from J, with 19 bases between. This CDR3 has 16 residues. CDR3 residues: CASSPWRPGNDNEQFF. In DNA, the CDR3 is TGTGCCAGCAGCCCGTGGAGGCCAGGTAATGACAATGAGCAGTTCTTC.

As DNA, the CDR3 is TGTGCCAGTAGTATTGACAGGGAGCTGTTGTTTTTT. Encoded protein: CASSIDRELLFF. V gene TRBV19 combines with J gene TRBJ1-4; 7 nucleotides align to TRBD1. The CDR3 covers 12 residues. V lost 3 bases, J lost 15 bases, and 7 bases stayed unmatched. Germline values: CDR1 LNHDA, CDR2 SQIVND (reference sequence).

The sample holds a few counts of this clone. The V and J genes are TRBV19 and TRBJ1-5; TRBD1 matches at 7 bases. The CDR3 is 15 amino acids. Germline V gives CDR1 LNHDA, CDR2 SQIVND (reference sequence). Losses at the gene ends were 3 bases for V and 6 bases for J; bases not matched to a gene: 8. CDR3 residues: CASSIPDRVIQPQHF. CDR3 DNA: TGTGCCAGTAGTATCCCTGACAGGGTCATTCAGCCCCAGCATTTT.

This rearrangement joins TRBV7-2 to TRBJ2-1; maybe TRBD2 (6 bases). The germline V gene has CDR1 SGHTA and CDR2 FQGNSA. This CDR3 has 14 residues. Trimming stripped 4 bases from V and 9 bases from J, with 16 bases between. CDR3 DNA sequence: TGTGCCAGCAGCTCCCGGGACTCCCGATTTGAGCAGTTCTTC. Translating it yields CASSSRDSRFEQFF.

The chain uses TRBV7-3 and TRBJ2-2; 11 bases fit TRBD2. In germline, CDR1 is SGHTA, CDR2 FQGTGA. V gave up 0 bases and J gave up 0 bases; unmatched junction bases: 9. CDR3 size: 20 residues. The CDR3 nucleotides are TGTGCCAGCAGCTTAACCCGACCTAGCGGGGGGCGGGCGAACACCGGGGAGCTGTTTTTT. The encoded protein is CASSLTRPSGGRANTGELFF.

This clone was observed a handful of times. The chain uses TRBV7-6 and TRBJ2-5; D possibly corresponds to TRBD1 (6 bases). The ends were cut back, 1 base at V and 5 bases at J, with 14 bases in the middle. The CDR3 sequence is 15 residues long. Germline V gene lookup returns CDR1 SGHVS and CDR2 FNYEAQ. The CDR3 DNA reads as TGTGCCAGCAGCTTAGTTACAGGGAAGACCGAGACCCAGTACTTC. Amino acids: CASSLVTGKTETQYF.